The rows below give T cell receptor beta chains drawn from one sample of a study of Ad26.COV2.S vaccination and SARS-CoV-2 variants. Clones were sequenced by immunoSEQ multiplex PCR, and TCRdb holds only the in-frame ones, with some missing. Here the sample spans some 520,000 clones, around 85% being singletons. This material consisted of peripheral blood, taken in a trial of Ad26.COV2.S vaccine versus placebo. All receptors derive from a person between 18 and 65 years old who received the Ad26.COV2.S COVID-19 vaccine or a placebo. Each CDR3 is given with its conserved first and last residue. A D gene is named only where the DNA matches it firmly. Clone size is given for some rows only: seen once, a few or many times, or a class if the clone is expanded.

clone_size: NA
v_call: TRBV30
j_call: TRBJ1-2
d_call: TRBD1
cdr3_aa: CAWSVRAGGGSGYTF
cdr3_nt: TGTGCCTGGAGTGTACGGGCAGGGGGTGGGAGTGGCTACACCTTC

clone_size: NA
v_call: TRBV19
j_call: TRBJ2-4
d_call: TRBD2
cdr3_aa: CASSLAGVRGPLEYF
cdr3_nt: TGTGCCAGTAGCCTAGCGGGAGTGCGGGGCCCATTAGAATACTTC

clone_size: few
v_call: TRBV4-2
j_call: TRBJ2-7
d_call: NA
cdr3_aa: CASSLKVTDYEQYF
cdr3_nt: TGTGCCAGCAGTCTCAAGGTGACAGACTACGAGCAGTACTTC

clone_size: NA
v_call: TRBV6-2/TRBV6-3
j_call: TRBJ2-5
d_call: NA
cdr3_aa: CASSYHIQGFQETQYF
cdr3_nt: TGTGCCAGCAGTTACCATATACAGGGCTTCCAAGAGACCCAGTACTTC

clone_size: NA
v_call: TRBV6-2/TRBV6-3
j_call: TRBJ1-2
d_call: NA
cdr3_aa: CASSYSGVLYGYTF
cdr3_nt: TGTGCCAGCAGTTACAGCGGAGTATTATATGGCTACACCTTC

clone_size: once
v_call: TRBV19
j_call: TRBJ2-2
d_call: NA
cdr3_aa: CASSIYSGAPGELFF
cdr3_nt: TGTGCCAGTAGTATCTACTCAGGGGCGCCCGGGGAGCTGTTTTTT

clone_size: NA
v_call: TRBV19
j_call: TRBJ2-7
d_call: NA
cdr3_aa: CASSKGDPRIYEQYF
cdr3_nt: TGTGCCAGTAGTAAGGGGGACCCACGAATCTACGAGCAGTACTTC

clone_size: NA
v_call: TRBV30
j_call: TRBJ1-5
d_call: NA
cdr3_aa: CAWSGTSNQPQHF
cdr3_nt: TGTGCCTGGAGTGGGACCTCTAATCAGCCCCAGCATTTT

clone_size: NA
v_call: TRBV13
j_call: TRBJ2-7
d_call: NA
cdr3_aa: CASSFAGFYEQYF
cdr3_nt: TGTGCCAGCAGCTTCGCCGGCTTCTACGAGCAGTACTTC

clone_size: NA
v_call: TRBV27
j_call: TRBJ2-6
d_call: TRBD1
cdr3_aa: CASSAGQDVSGANVLTF
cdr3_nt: TGTGCCAGCAGTGCGGGACAGGACGTGTCTGGGGCCAACGTCCTGACTTTC

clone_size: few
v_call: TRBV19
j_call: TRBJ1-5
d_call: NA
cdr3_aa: CASSRNVRGTGNQPQHF
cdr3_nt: TGTGCCAGTAGTAGAAATGTGCGGGGGACGGGCAATCAGCCCCAGCATTTT

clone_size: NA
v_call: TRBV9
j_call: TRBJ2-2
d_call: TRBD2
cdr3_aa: CASSVGTASGHGELFF
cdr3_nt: TGTGCCAGCAGCGTAGGGACGGCTAGCGGCCACGGGGAGCTGTTTTTT

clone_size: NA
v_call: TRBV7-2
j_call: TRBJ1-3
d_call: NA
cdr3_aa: CASSLGPNSGNTIYF
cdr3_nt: TGTGCCAGCAGCTTAGGACCGAACTCTGGAAACACCATATATTTT

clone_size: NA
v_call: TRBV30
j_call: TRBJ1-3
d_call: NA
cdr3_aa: CAWSGKGFSGNTIYF
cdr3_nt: TGTGCCTGGAGTGGAAAGGGTTTCTCTGGAAACACCATATATTTT

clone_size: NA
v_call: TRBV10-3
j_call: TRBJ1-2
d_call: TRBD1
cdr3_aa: CAISETTGIDGYTF
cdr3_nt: TGTGCCATCAGTGAAACGACAGGGATCGATGGCTACACCTTC

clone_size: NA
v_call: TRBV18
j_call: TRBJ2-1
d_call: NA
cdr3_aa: CASSRTGAPSYNEQFF
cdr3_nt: TGTGCCAGCTCACGTACGGGGGCCCCTTCCTACAATGAGCAGTTCTTC

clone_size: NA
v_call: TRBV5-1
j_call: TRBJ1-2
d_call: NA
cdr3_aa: CASRPGFNYGYTF
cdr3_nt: TGCGCCAGCAGACCAGGGTTTAACTATGGCTACACCTTC

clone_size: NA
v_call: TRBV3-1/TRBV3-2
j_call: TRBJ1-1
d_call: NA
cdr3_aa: CASSQVGGSTNTEAFF
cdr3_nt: TGTGCCAGCAGCCAAGTTGGGGGCAGTACAAACACTGAAGCTTTCTTT

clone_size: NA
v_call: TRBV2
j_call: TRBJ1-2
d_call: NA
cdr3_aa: CASKEGHGYTF
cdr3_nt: TGTGCCAGCAAGGAAGGGCACGGCTACACCTTC

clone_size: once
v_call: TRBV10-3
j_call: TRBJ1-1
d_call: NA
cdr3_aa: CAISAGENTEAFF
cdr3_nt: TGTGCCATCAGTGCCGGGGAGAACACTGAAGCTTTCTTT

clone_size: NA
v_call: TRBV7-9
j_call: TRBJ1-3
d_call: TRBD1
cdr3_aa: CASSRSTGRLNTIYF
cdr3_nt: TGTGCCAGCAGCCGGTCGACAGGGAGGTTAAACACCATATATTTT

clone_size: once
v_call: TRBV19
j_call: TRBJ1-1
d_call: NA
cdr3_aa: CASNRRNTEAFF
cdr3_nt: TGTGCGAGTAATCGACGGAACACTGAAGCTTTCTTT

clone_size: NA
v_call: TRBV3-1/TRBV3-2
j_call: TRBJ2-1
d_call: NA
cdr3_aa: CASSHGILGEQFF
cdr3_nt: TGTGCCAGCAGCCATGGGATCCTGGGAGAGCAGTTCTTC

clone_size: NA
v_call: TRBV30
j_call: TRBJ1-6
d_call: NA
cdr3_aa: CAWSVAGETPLHF
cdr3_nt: TGTGCCTGGAGTGTCGCTGGAGAAACACCCCTCCACTTT

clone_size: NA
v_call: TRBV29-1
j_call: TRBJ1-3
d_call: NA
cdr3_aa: CSGQGFGSGNTIYF
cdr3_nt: TGCAGCGGCCAAGGCTTCGGTTCTGGAAACACCATATATTTT

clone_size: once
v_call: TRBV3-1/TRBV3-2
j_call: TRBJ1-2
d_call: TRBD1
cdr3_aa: CASSQFIRGDGYTF
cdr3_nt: TGTGCCAGCAGCCAATTTATCAGGGGGGATGGCTACACCTTC

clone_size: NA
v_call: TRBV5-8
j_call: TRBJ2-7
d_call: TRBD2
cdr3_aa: CASSPGGIDPRSFSYEQYF
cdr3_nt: TGTGCCAGCAGCCCGGGGGGGATTGATCCCAGAAGCTTCTCCTACGAGCAGTACTTC

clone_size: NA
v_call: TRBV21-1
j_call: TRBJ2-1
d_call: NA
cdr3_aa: CASSPPGEASYNEQFF
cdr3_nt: TGTGCCAGCAGCCCTCCTGGAGAGGCCTCCTACAATGAGCAGTTCTTC

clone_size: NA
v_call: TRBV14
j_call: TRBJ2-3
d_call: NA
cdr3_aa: CASSQDFGQPRDTQYF
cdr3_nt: TGTGCCAGCAGCCAAGATTTCGGGCAGCCGCGGGATACGCAGTATTTT

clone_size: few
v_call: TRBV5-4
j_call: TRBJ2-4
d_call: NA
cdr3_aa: CASSLRGGNIQYF
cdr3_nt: TGTGCCAGCAGCTTGAGGGGTGGAAACATTCAGTACTTC

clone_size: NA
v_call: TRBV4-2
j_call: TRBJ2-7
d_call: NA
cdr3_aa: CASSQALDDRDFPYEQYF
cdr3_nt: TGTGCCAGCAGCCAAGCACTCGACGACCGGGACTTTCCCTACGAGCAGTACTTC